The present T cell receptor (beta chain) was sequenced within a study of blood T cells in healthy people across ages. A second 7 to 11 cycle PCR used barcoded and J-beta primers. From the 5' RACE reads, TCRdb called clonotypes with MiXCR, one entry per CDR3 protein. The sample contains under 1,100,000 distinct CDR3 sequences, less than 25% of which appear only once. Samples each yielded at least 5.5 micrograms of total RNA. The germline V and J ends were trimmed by 3 bases and 6 bases, with 15 bases remaining between them. The CDR3 has 14 amino acids. This clonotype has a handful of counts. This same sample was also part of a study on T cells of mothers and their children. Turning to that study: Addition of sample barcodes and 2-4 random nucleotides occurred through the M1S primer of the second PCR. From each mother came over 8.5 million TCR beta CDR3 reads, and from each child came about 3 million. Slightly higher overlap, not significant, was seen in related mother-child pairs than in unrelated pairs.

V usage is TRBV12-3 or TRBV12-4 and J usage is TRBJ2-7, with D tentatively TRBD2 (6 bases). The sequence was collected from a girl aged 2-15 years in good health. The specimen sequenced was blood. CDR3 region: CASSFLGEVGEQYF. Written as DNA, the CDR3 is TGTGCCAGCAGTTTCCTGGGGGAGGTTGGCGAGCAGTACTTC.